The source of this T cell receptor beta chain is a study of identifying expanded T cells in peripheral blood. General study results and limits: Clone count variance between roughly two-week samples rose with total template count.

Collection occurred without any documented infections or immune events in donors. Details on this clone: Its antigen is not known.

Profiling relied on immunoSEQ multiplex PCR, and the TCRdb table lists in-frame clones only, not all of them. Of about 130,000 clones listed, about 88% were seen once; the top ten hold 7.5% to 9%. Looked up from germline, CDR1 is MNHNS and CDR2 is SASEGT. The V and J ends lost 4 bases and 10 bases, in that order; junction bases with no gene match: 5. The length of the CDR3 is 14 residues. The rearrangement links TRBV6-1 to TRBJ1-6; 9 positions agree with TRBD1. The sequencing sample was made of blood. The receptor was isolated from a person aged 18 to 75 in good health. This CDR3 is CASSVGQGWSPLHF. Here the CDR3 DNA reads TGTGCCAGCAGTGTGGGACAGGGTTGGTCACCCCTCCACTTT.